A single sample gave rise to the 8 T cell receptor beta chains below, sequenced in a study of blood T cell repertoires in COVID-19. Only in-frame clones appear in the TCRdb table, and some are missing; sequencing was by immunoSEQ multiplex PCR. The table includes hundreds of thousands of clones, around 90% detected once. Sequencing was done on a sample of PBMCs or T cells enriched from blood (not recorded which). Receptors were obtained from a woman between 18 and 29 years old with acute COVID-19.

The chain is built from TRBV7-3 and TRBJ2-2, with unresolved D. V was cut by 6 bases and J by 2 bases, with 10 bases left in between. The CDR3 spans 14 residues. Germline V lookup: CDR1 SGHTA, CDR2 FQGTGA. The CDR3 sequence is CASSYTHNTGELFF. The CDR3 DNA is TGTGCCAGCAGTTACACCCATAACACCGGGGAGCTGTTTTTT.

As to this clone: At the DNA level, this CDR3 is encoded by other sequences in the same sample as well. The rearrangement joins TRBV30 to TRBJ2-1; 9 bases are a match to TRBD1. V gave up 5 bases and J gave up 4 bases; unmatched junction bases: 3. Per germline, CDR1 GTSNPN and CDR2 SVGIG (reference sequence). The CDR3 is 13 amino acids. In DNA, the CDR3 is TGTGCCTGGGACAGGGGGGGATACAATGAGCAGTTCTTC. Encoded protein: CAWDRGGYNEQFF.

The V call is TRBV28, the J call TRBJ1-5, with 11 bases aligning to TRBD1. Trimming took 7 bases from V and 6 from J; bases not matched to a gene: 5. Germline values: CDR1 MDHEN, CDR2 SYDVKM. This CDR3 is built from 14 residues. The CDR3 region has the DNA TGTGCCAGCACCATGGACAGGGGGCCTCAGCCCCAGCATTTT. Its protein product is CASTMDRGPQPQHF.

The gene calls are TRBV7-8 and TRBJ1-2; TRBD1 matches at 11 bases. Germline loops: CDR1 SGHVS, CDR2 FQNEAQ. V trimming: 1 base; J trimming: 4 bases; junction bases outside the gene matches: 2. There are 15 residues in the CDR3. The CDR3 is CASSLGTGGLYGYTF. CDR3 DNA: TGTGCCAGCAGCTTAGGGACAGGGGGCCTCTATGGCTACACCTTC. The full variable domain, in which reference TRBV7-8 and TRBJ1-2 provide the parts outside the CDR3, is GAGVSQSPRYKVAKRGQDVALRCDPISGHVSLFWYQQALGQGPEFLTYFQNEAQLDKSGLPSDRFFAERPEGSVSTLKIQRTQQEDSAVYLCASSLGTGGLYGYTFGSGTRLTVV.

The gene calls are TRBV10-3 and TRBJ1-1; D uncertain. Trimming took off 5 bases at V and 1 base at J, with 5 bases between the two ends. This CDR3 has 12 amino acids. Germline CDR1 is ENHRY and CDR2 is SYGVKD. CDR3 sequence (DNA): TGTGCCATCAGTAGAGAGAACACTGAAGCTTTCTTT. This sequence encodes CAISRENTEAFF.

The chain links TRBV6-5 to TRBJ1-2; TRBD1 matches 8 bases. The CDR3 is 15 amino acids. The J segment lost 7 bases and the V segment lost 4 bases, leaving 11 bases of the junction unmatched. Germline CDR1 reads MNHEY; CDR2 reads SVGAGI. The CDR3 nucleotides are TGTGCCAGCAGTTTCGACCCGACAGGGGCGAGTGGCTACACCTTC. Protein: CASSFDPTGASGYTF.

The table lists this clone with a few counts. This chain connects TRBV5-6 to TRBJ2-2, with TRBD2 matching over 7 bases. Germline values: CDR1 SGHDT, CDR2 YYEEEE. V trimming: 6 bases; J trimming: 4 bases; junction bases outside the gene matches: 9. The CDR3 covers 15 residues. The CDR3: CASTPRETGTGELFF. The CDR3 nucleotides read TGTGCCAGCACCCCGCGGGAGACGGGCACCGGGGAGCTGTTTTTT.

The CDR3 DNA reads as TGTGCCAGTAGTATCGTCCTCCAGGGACTATATAGCAATCAGCCCCAGCATTTT. Translated, it gives CASSIVLQGLYSNQPQHF. V gene TRBV19 combines with J gene TRBJ1-5; tentatively, D is TRBD1 (5 bases). Germline lookup yields CDR1 LNHDA and CDR2 SQIVND (reference sequence). CDR3 size: 18 residues. V lost 3 bases and J 0 bases, leaving 18 bases between the germline ends.